Detailed here is one T cell receptor (beta chain). The antigen is not known. Germline CDR1 reads SGHAT; CDR2 reads FQNNGV. The germline V and J ends were trimmed by 1 base and 4 bases, with 29 bases remaining between them. The length of the CDR3 is 21 residues. TCRdb redid the calling of the 5' RACE reads with MiXCR, one entry per CDR3 protein. The sample lists 700,000 to 950,000 distinct CDR3 sequences, roughly an eighth occurring once. The data are from a study of identical twins. Study-wide results and limits: Out-of-frame sharing of TCR alpha in monozygotic twins was underestimated by models. Potential partial confounding of zero-insertion analyses by invariant MAIT and iNKT cells was noted. Clonotypes of the beta chain that were abundant in cord blood carried fewer insertions (memory repertoires showed none).

This same sample was also taken into another study, of yellow fever vaccine responses in identical twins.

This receptor was identified in a woman younger than 35 in good health. The specimen was PBMCs. The genes are TRBV11-2 and TRBJ1-5; weak D call: TRBD1 (6 bases). DNA of the CDR3: TGTGCCAGCAGCTTAGTGGGGACATGGGGCAGGGACCCATCGGGGAATCAGCCCCAGCATTTT. Protein sequence: CASSLVGTWGRDPSGNQPQHF. The whole variable domain, remainder taken from reference TRBV11-2 and TRBJ1-5, is EAGVAQSPRYKIIEKRQSVAFWCNPISGHATLYWYQQILGQGPKLLIQFQNNGVVDDSQLPKDRFSAERLKGVDSTLKIQPAKLEDSAVYLCASSLVGTWGRDPSGNQPQHFGDGTRLSIL.